These 22 T cell receptor beta chains originate from one sample sequenced in a study of shared clonotypes between healthy human individuals. Naive CD8 cells lacked CD45RO, underwent positive selection for CCR7 and left out terminally differentiated effector memory CD45RA+ cells. Sequencing was performed with immunoSEQ multiplex PCR; in TCRdb, only in-frame clones are kept and a portion is missing. The sample records 750,000 to 1,000,000 clones, around 93% being singletons. The sample comprised naive CD8+ T cells sorted from blood. The receptor source for this set is a man under 40 in good health.

There are a few counts of this clone. Other DNA sequences in this sample translate to the same CDR3. V gene TRBV5-1 combines with J gene TRBJ2-2; either TRBD1 or TRBD2 may fit D (6 bases each). The CDR3 extends over 14 amino acids. Germline V lookup: CDR1 SGHRS, CDR2 YFSETQ. V lost 0 bases and J lost 4, with 7 bases in between. The CDR3 nucleotides read TGCGCCAGCAGCTTGGAGGGGGGCACCGGGGAGCTGTTTTTT. Protein: CASSLEGGTGELFF.

The V gene is TRBV27, the J gene TRBJ2-3; D remains ambiguous. The length of the CDR3 is 14 residues. Trimming pared 4 bases from V and 3 bases from J, leaving 11 bases between. Germline lookup yields CDR1 MNHEY and CDR2 SMNVEV (reference sequence). The CDR3 DNA reads TGTGCCAGCAGTTATAATGTCCGTACAGATACGCAGTATTTT. Amino acid sequence: CASSYNVRTDTQYF.

V gene TRBV20-1 combines with J gene TRBJ2-1; the match to TRBD1 covers 7 bases. Germline values: CDR1 DFQATT, CDR2 SNEGSKA (reference sequence). The CDR3 has 11 amino acids. The junction had 7 bases not matched to a gene; V was cut back by 6 bases and J by 11 bases. CDR3 bases: TGCAGTGCACGTTTGGGACAGAAGCAGTTCTTC. Translated: CSARLGQKQFF.

This chain's CDR3 is CASEGFVMREGQGTDTQYF. In DNA form, the CDR3 reads TGTGCCAGCGAAGGGTTTGTAATGCGGGAGGGCCAAGGAACAGATACGCAGTATTTT. This chain joins TRBV28 and TRBJ2-3, with TRBD2 identical over 9 bases. The V and J ends lost 8 bases and 3 bases, in that order; junction bases with no gene match: 21. Per the germline V gene, CDR1 is MDHEN and CDR2 is SYDVKM. The CDR3 has 19 amino acids.

This chain connects TRBV4-1 to TRBJ2-7; D is unclear. This CDR3 has 13 amino acids. Trimming stripped 1 base from V and 6 bases from J, with 10 bases between. Germline CDR1 reads MGHRA; CDR2 reads YSYEKL. Here the CDR3 reads CASSQAYFSEQYF. The CDR3 region has the DNA TGCGCCAGCAGCCAAGCCTACTTCAGCGAGCAGTACTTC.

This chain connects TRBV13 to TRBJ2-7; perhaps TRBD1 as D (5 bases). Per germline, CDR1 PRHDT and CDR2 FYEKMQ (reference sequence). V dropped 0 bases and J dropped 1 base, with 10 bases sitting between them. This CDR3 comprises 15 residues. CDR3 sequence reads: CASSLGGRRSYEQYF. CDR3 sequence (DNA): TGTGCCAGCAGCTTAGGGGGGCGGCGGTCCTACGAGCAGTACTTC.

V gene TRBV7-6 combines with J gene TRBJ2-7, with TRBD2 matching 9 bases. Germline V gives CDR1 SGHVS, CDR2 FNYEAQ. The junction had 14 bases not matched to a gene; V was cut back by 1 base and J by 4 bases. This CDR3 has 18 residues. The CDR3 nucleotides are TGTGCCAGCAGCTTAGAGGGGGCACGGGCGGGAGGGTGGTACGAGCAGTACTTC. It is translated as CASSLEGARAGGWYEQYF.

The rearrangement joins TRBV28 to TRBJ1-1; TRBD1 agrees at 11 bases. The CDR3 has 14 residues. V lost 8 bases and J lost 7; bases outside the gene matches: 9. Germline V gives CDR1 MDHEN, CDR2 SYDVKM. CDR3 region: CASEGQGEVGEAFF. The CDR3 bases are TGTGCCAGCGAGGGACAGGGGGAGGTTGGTGAAGCTTTCTTT.

This chain connects TRBV11-2 to TRBJ2-1; D unclear. The CDR3 spans 10 residues. V was cut by 5 bases and J by 10 bases, with 6 bases left in between. The germline gives CDR1 SGHAT, CDR2 FQNNGV. The CDR3 loop is CASSPQEQFF. The CDR3 region has the DNA TGTGCCAGCAGCCCTCAGGAGCAGTTCTTC.

The rearrangement links TRBV7-9 to TRBJ2-5; D uncertain. The CDR3 loop spans 13 amino acids. Between the trimmed V and J ends, which lost 5 bases and 7 bases, there was a span of 14 bases. Per germline, CDR1 SEHNR and CDR2 FQNEAQ (reference sequence). The CDR3 DNA follows: TGTGCCAGCAGCCCCCAGCCGACCCGGACCCAGTACTTC. It codes for CASSPQPTRTQYF.

This sequence joins TRBV4-3 and TRBJ1-2; no clear D gene. Germline CDR1 and CDR2: LGHNA and YSLEER. Between the trimmed V and J ends, which lost 0 bases and 8 bases, there was a span of 7 bases. The length of the CDR3 is 12 residues. DNA for the CDR3: TGCGCCAGCAGCCAAGATGGCGGCGGCTACACCTTC. It encodes CASSQDGGGYTF.

V usage is TRBV6-8 and J usage is TRBJ2-5; TRBD1 is a possible D gene (6 bases). The CDR3 consists of 15 residues. CDR1 and CDR2 from the germline V gene are MNHGY and SAAAGT. The V end was cut by 1 base, the J end by 4 bases, with 13 bases between. CDR3 bases: TGTGCCAGCAGTTACTTACAGGGCAAGCGAGAGACCCAGTACTTC. It codes for CASSYLQGKRETQYF.

The chain recombines TRBV4-1 with TRBJ2-2; D may correspond to TRBD1 or TRBD2 (6 bases each). Germline CDR1 reads MGHRA; CDR2 reads YSYEKL. The CDR3 runs to 16 residues. V was clipped by 6 bases and J by 2 bases, with 16 bases between them. The CDR3 DNA follows: TGCGCCAGCAGTCCCAGGGGCGGGGCAAACACCGGGGAGCTGTTTTTT. As protein: CASSPRGGANTGELFF.

The chain is built from TRBV13 and TRBJ2-5; D unclear. The V end was cut by 3 bases, the J end by 1 base, with 12 bases between. This CDR3 has 15 residues. Per the germline V gene, CDR1 is PRHDT and CDR2 is FYEKMQ (reference sequence). CDR3 sequence (DNA): TGTGCCAGCAGCTTCTCTCTAGAAATCCAAGAGACCCAGTACTTC. Translation gives CASSFSLEIQETQYF.

V is TRBV5-1 and J is TRBJ2-7; no definite D call. The V end was cut by 0 bases, the J end by 0 bases, with 7 bases between. CDR1 and CDR2 from the germline V gene are SGHRS and YFSETQ. The CDR3 runs to 14 residues. CDR3 residues: CASSLVRCSYEQYF. Here the CDR3 DNA reads TGCGCCAGCAGCTTGGTTAGGTGCTCCTACGAGCAGTACTTC.

V usage is TRBV6-6 and J usage is TRBJ1-2; D is ambiguous. This CDR3 has 13 residues. CDR1 and CDR2 from the germline V gene are MNHNY and SVGAGI (reference sequence). V was clipped by 5 bases and J by 4 bases, with 11 bases between them. The CDR3 sequence is CASSASPSYGYTF. In nucleotides, the CDR3 is TGTGCCAGCAGTGCCTCCCCGTCCTATGGCTACACCTTC.

CDR3 DNA sequence: TGTGCCAGCTCACCGGGACAGGGGATCCCCTTTTCCAAAAACATTCAGTACTTC. Translating it yields CASSPGQGIPFSKNIQYF. The chain joins TRBV18 to TRBJ2-4; 10 bases fit TRBD1. The CDR3 length is 18 residues. CDR1 is KGHSH, CDR2 LQKENI, per germline. With 3 bases clipped from V and 2 bases from J, the junction kept 10 bases outside the gene matches.

V usage is TRBV13 and J usage is TRBJ2-1; TRBD2 aligns across 9 bases. CDR1 is PRHDT and CDR2 is FYEKMQ in the germline V gene (reference sequence). This CDR3 is built from 19 residues. V lost 5 bases, J lost 2 bases, and 16 bases stayed unmatched. CDR3 in DNA: TGTGCCAGCAGCATCAGGGCCGGGGGGACTAGCCATACCTACAATGAGCAGTTCTTC. It encodes CASSIRAGGTSHTYNEQFF.

This sequence joins TRBV7-6 and TRBJ2-7; 9 bases fit TRBD1. CDR3 length: 18 amino acids. Germline values: CDR1 SGHVS, CDR2 FNYEAQ. The junction had 13 bases not matched to a gene; V was cut back by 4 bases and J by 0 bases. CDR3 residues: CASSSGTGNSDPSYEQYF. In nucleotides, the CDR3 is TGTGCCAGCAGCTCCGGGACAGGGAATTCAGACCCCTCCTACGAGCAGTACTTC.

This chain connects TRBV5-4 to TRBJ2-3; a possible D gene is TRBD2 (6 bases). Per germline, CDR1 SGHNT and CDR2 YYREEE (reference sequence). The CDR3 is 15 amino acids. The V and J ends lost 4 bases and 2 bases respectively, with 14 bases between them. CDR3 in DNA: TGTGCCAGCAGCCTCTCGCGGGAACCCACAGATACGCAGTATTTT. It yields the protein CASSLSREPTDTQYF.

V and J are TRBV7-9 and TRBJ2-1, with 11 bases that match TRBD1. This CDR3 is 14 amino acids long. Germline V gene lookup returns CDR1 SEHNR and CDR2 FQNEAQ (reference sequence). The ends lost 3 bases at V and 6 bases at J; junction bases unmatched: 1. CDR3 residues: CASSLDRGLNEQFF. In DNA, the CDR3 is TGTGCCAGCAGCTTGGACAGGGGGCTCAATGAGCAGTTCTTC.

The rearrangement links TRBV2 to TRBJ2-3, with a possible D match to TRBD1 (6 bases). CDR1 and CDR2 (germline): SNHLY, FYNNEI. Trimming took off 3 bases at V and 5 bases at J, with 15 bases between the two ends. The CDR3 spans 15 residues. CDR3 sequence reads: CASSEGTTQRDTQYF. The CDR3 coding sequence is TGTGCCAGCAGTGAGGGGACAACCCAACGAGATACGCAGTATTTT.